This TCR beta chain appears in the sequencing data of a study of T-cell memory formation after mild COVID-19. In the study overall: The TCR clusters were mostly specific to one donor.

General observations from the study: Contracting CD4+ clones lay largely in CM and EM, with CD8+ ones residing in EMRA. Whereas later expanders leaned CD4+, clones contracting day 15 to 85 showed a balanced CD4/CD8 makeup.

About this clonotype itself: What it binds is unknown.

The CDR3 runs to 13 residues. CDR1 and CDR2 from the germline V gene are DFQATT and SNEGSKA (reference sequence). Trimming took 4 bases from V and 0 from J, leaving 7 bases between them. 5'RACE with constant-segment primers yielded barcoded, UMI-tagged TCR alpha and TCR beta cDNA libraries. TCRdb used MiXCR to reprocess the 5' RACE reads, holding one entry per CDR3 protein. Altogether some 180,000 distinct CDR3 sequences are present, about 18% being singletons, with the ten largest covering more than 3%. The receptor comes from a man aged 18-30 years who had mild COVID-19 (a few samples of this study predate the infection). Cell type and time point are not known. The sample was PBMCs or a T cell subset sorted from them (not recorded which). V gene TRBV20-1 combines with J gene TRBJ1-3; TRBD1 might be the D (5 bases). In DNA form, the CDR3 reads TGCAGTGCTATGGGGGTCTCTGGAAACACCATATATTTT. Protein product: CSAMGVSGNTIYF.